The entry below gives a single T cell receptor (beta chain) sequence along with its context. What it binds is not known. It was healthy bone marrow donors who served as donors. This specimen belongs to a study of cytomegalovirus exposure and HLA in healthy donors. Study conclusions and caveats: Confirmation in vitro established that a few CMV-associated chains were specific for CMV antigens. Previously analyzed data showed that most TCR beta V segments were productive at a frequency of about 87% or about 30%.

The primer mix had 60 Vbeta and 13 Jbeta primers. Using immunoSEQ multiplex PCR, the repertoire was profiled, and TCRdb retains in-frame clones only, with some absent. This repertoire shows about 120,000 clones, under 90% found once; its top ten account for 8.8%. Deletions cut 3 bases from V and 8 bases from J, with 10 bases between. The CDR3 runs to 12 residues. CDR1 and CDR2 (germline): SGHAT, FQNNGV. This sequence joins TRBV11-2 and TRBJ1-1; no clear D gene. The sequencing sample was made of PBMCs. The receptor was isolated from a female donor in good health and CMV-seropositive. As DNA, the CDR3 is TGTGCCAGCAGCTTTGTGAGAAAAGAAGCTTTCTTT. This encodes CASSFVRKEAFF.